One and the same sample provided the 6 T cell receptor beta chains below, sequenced in a study of cytomegalovirus exposure and HLA in healthy donors (dated by TCRdb to the late 2010s). Library construction relied on the immunoSEQ multiplex PCR assay. The multiplex PCR relied on a mix of 60 forward primers for TCR Vbeta segments and 13 reverse primers for TCR Jbeta segments. TCRdb retrieved this table from immuneACCESS and kept in-frame rearrangements only. Not all clones are present; in checked studies, unresolved V genes account for under half, and no reason is known for the remainder. For this sample there are 200,000 to 250,000 clones; approximately 81% appear just once. The ten top clones hold 1.3% of the sample. The specimen was PBMCs. Receptors originate from a human donor in good health.

This clone occurred a few times. CDR3 protein: CASSPLPGETQYF. In DNA form, the CDR3 reads TGTGCCAGCTCACCACTCCCCGGAGAGACCCAGTACTTC. This rearrangement joins TRBV18 to TRBJ2-5; no firm D call. Trimming took 1 base from V and 4 from J, leaving 7 bases between them. The CDR3 extends over 13 amino acids. Germline V lookup: CDR1 KGHSH, CDR2 LQKENI.

This clone was counted a single time. This chain uses TRBV18 with TRBJ2-7; no clear D. V lost 0 bases and J 0 bases, leaving 12 bases between the germline ends. The CDR3 is 16 residues long. CDR1 is KGHSH, CDR2 LQKENI, per germline. DNA of the CDR3: TGTGCCAGCTCACCACCCGGAAGGAGAAGCTCCTACGAGCAGTACTTC. Encoded protein: CASSPPGRRSSYEQYF.

This sequence joins TRBV29-1 and TRBJ2-7, with a tentative D call TRBD1 (6 bases). Per germline, CDR1 SQVTM and CDR2 ANQGSEA. The CDR3 totals 16 residues. V shed 4 bases and J shed 0 bases, with 19 bases lying between them. In DNA form, the CDR3 reads TGCAGCGTTGTGCACGCACAGGGTCGGGACTCCTACGAGCAGTACTTC. Protein sequence: CSVVHAQGRDSYEQYF.

The CDR3 nucleotides are TGTGCCAGCAGGGGACAGGGGAATCCGAACACTGAAGCTTTCTTT. Translated: CASRGQGNPNTEAFF. V and J are TRBV2 and TRBJ1-1, with 10 bases lining up with TRBD1. The CDR3 is made up of 15 amino acids. Germline CDR1 and CDR2: SNHLY and FYNNEI. The trim removed 6 bases at V and 1 base at J, leaving 5 bases unmatched.

CDR3: CASSPDMYTGELFF. The CDR3 nucleotides read TGCGCCAGCAGCCCGGACATGTACACCGGGGAGCTGTTTTTT. V usage is TRBV5-1 and J usage is TRBJ2-2; D perhaps matches TRBD1 (5 bases). Trimming removed 4 bases from V and 3 bases from J, with 10 bases in between. This CDR3 region has 14 residues. Germline CDR1 SGHRS, CDR2 YFSETQ. Drawing the rest from reference TRBV5-1 and TRBJ2-2, the complete variable domain is KAGVTQTPRYLIKTRGQQVTLSCSPISGHRSVSWYQQTPGQGLQFLFEYFSETQRNKGNFPGRFSGRQFSNSRSEMNVSTLELGDSALYLCASSPDMYTGELFFGEGSRLTVL.

The CDR3 sequence is CASSEHRVKEGYTF. DNA for the CDR3: TGTGCCAGCAGTGAACACAGGGTAAAGGAGGGCTACACCTTC. This chain connects TRBV2 to TRBJ1-2; TRBD1 might be the D (6 bases). Germline V lookup: CDR1 SNHLY, CDR2 FYNNEI. This CDR3 comprises 14 residues. V lost 2 bases and J lost 8, with 15 bases in between.